The clone carrying this T cell receptor (beta chain) was recorded a few times. What it recognizes is unknown. There were only healthy Caucasians among the donors. The entry originates in a study of identical twins. Overall study findings and caveats: Possibly, invariant MAIT and iNKT cells partly confounded zero-insertion analyses. Models underpredicted monozygotic twin sharing of out-of-frame TCR alpha.

MiXCR was run by TCRdb on the 5' RACE reads, yielding one entry per CDR3 protein. The table lists under 900,000 distinct CDR3 sequences, 9% to 15% of them singletons, with around 1.6% in the top ten. Trimming at V came to 4 bases and at J to 6 bases, leaving 7 bases not matched to a gene. Germline V gives CDR1 SGHRS, CDR2 YFSETQ. The CDR3 consists of 15 residues. This sample also appeared in a second study, on yellow fever vaccine responses in identical twins. That work contributes: Twins' vaccine T cell responses reportedly seemed partly convergent and partly personalized.

The chain uses TRBV5-1 and TRBJ2-7; 13 bases are a match to TRBD2. The sequence was obtained from a woman younger than 35 in good health. Sequencing used PBMCs. The CDR3 loop reads CASSPGTSGISEQYF. The CDR3 DNA reads TGCGCCAGCAGCCCCGGGACTAGCGGGATCTCCGAGCAGTACTTC. Full variable domain (remainder filled in from reference TRBV5-1 and TRBJ2-7): KAGVTQTPRYLIKTRGQQVTLSCSPISGHRSVSWYQQTPGQGLQFLFEYFSETQRNKGNFPGRFSGRQFSNSRSEMNVSTLELGDSALYLCASSPGTSGISEQYFGPGTRLTVT.